This T cell receptor (beta chain) was profiled in a study of T-cell reconstitution after alpha-beta-depleted transplantation in children. Findings of the study overall: Reportedly, alpha-beta T cells present about two months post-transplant originated from several hundred expanded clones of graft origin. From surviving recipient T cells and thymic progenitors came the high day-60 TCRbeta diversity observed in some patients. Among T cells one year after transplant, newly produced cells accounted for most counts and diversity.

This clonotype has ten or more counts. Its antigen is not known. A library of TCRbeta sequences, prepared with unique molecular identifiers, was generated. MiXCR, applied by TCRdb to the PCR reads, yields one record per CDR3 protein. Seen here are about 460,000 distinct CDR3 sequences, more than 9% observed once, and the top ten hold around 2.2%. V trimming: 1 base; J trimming: 3 bases; junction bases outside the gene matches: 10. Germline assignment: CDR1 MGHRA and CDR2 YSYEKL. The CDR3 spans 19 residues. This sample comprised PBMCs, obtained before TCRalphabeta/CD19-depleted stem cell transplant. The rearrangement joins TRBV4-1 to TRBJ2-1, with TRBD2 matching over 12 bases. This TCR was recovered from a child aged 2 to 10 with inherited bone marrow failure, due to receive a stem cell transplant. CDR3 region: CASSQGLLAGGLGYNEQFF. CDR3 DNA: TGCGCCAGCAGCCAAGGTCTCCTAGCGGGAGGGCTCGGCTACAATGAGCAGTTCTTC.